This TCR beta chain was identified during a study of T cell responses to AZD1222 COVID-19 vaccine (dated by TCRdb to the early 2020s). Turning to the overall study: A total of just over 230 trial participants underwent TCR sequencing, of whom 207 had received two doses of AZD1222 and about 25 had received two doses of the MenACWY control vaccine. Trial participants were enrolled by age into 18-55, 56-69 and 70-plus year subgroups, with roughly 160, 29 and 62 TCR-sequenced participants respectively. Beyond this particular receptor, the publication reports: Vaccine-associated CD4 TCRs spanned the whole spike protein, with dominant responses in regions 160-218 and 743-854. The 56-69-year group was small, and its depth increase did not reach significance, likely because of low power. Participants were mostly white British and included more females than males, and it was suggested by the authors that clonal diversity may have been underestimated. Epitopes outside the regions mutated in the B.1.351 and B.1.1.7 variants were reportedly recognized by nearly half of the unique spike-specific TCRs. Conclusions about previously exposed vaccinees are limited because only a handful of AZD1222 recipients were SARS-CoV-2 seropositive at baseline. A significant rise in spike-specific TCR breadth and depth was observed after two AZD1222 doses relative to day 0 and relative to MenACWY recipients. Because no samples from the day 14 peak response were available, repertoires could be characterized only after the peak T cell response.

Taken with the paper, the label for time point translates to: about 28 days (+/-7) after the second vaccine dose. AZD1222 recipients with second doses at about 4 weeks or about 12 weeks were pooled, because spike-specific TCR depth and breadth did not differ between schedules. The vaccinee samples were drawn from two UK trials, COV001 and COV002, one of which was a single-blind randomized controlled phase 2/3 trial testing AZD1222 (ChAdOx1 nCoV-19) in healthy adults. For TCRbeta chain sequencing, PBMC samples were collected from trial participants at day 0 and at day 28 after the second dose. As concerns this clone: What this receptor recognizes is not known. Qualities for individual bases were not recorded, and no much larger clone is one base off.

The CDR3 regions of human TCRbeta chains were analyzed by immunosequencing. As for the original processing: TCRs in the repertoires were matched against a reference library of SARS-CoV-2-specific TCRs that had been generated with the MIRA antigen-specificity platform. Breadth was defined as the fraction of unique TCRs that were SARS-CoV-2-associated, and depth was defined as the fraction of total T cells that were SARS-CoV-2-associated. Using the MIRA data, each spike-specific TCR was mapped to the spike region that the TCR reacts to and placed in a CD4 or CD8 class. Log10-transformed breadth and depth values were compared by one-way ANOVA with Sidak's multiple comparisons tests. As stored in TCRdb, this immuneACCESS dataset retains in-frame rearrangements with V and J assigned. A fraction of the clones does not appear; measured against another copy, unresolved V genes explain less than half of the discrepancy, and the remainder lacks a known reason. The V and J calls and clone size are taken from that table; D and trimming were inferred from the DNA. This sample holds roughly 200,000 clones; more than 85% were observed only once. The ten largest clones capture over 1.5% of the sample.

This specimen was peripheral blood, taken 28 days after the second AZD1222 dose. This sequence was found in an adult who received the AZD1222 COVID-19 vaccine.

Here is the DNA: TGTGCCAGCAGAGAGATGGATACGCAGTATTTT. Its translation reads: CASREMDTQYF. The rearrangement joined TRBV27 to TRBJ2-3, with the D segment identity uncertain. Relative to germline, V is 6 bases shorter and J is 6 bases shorter, with 7 bases between their ends. The CDR3 measures 11 amino acids from cysteine to phenylalanine. Only the CDR3 part of the read is kept: 33 bases, read in frame from the first base. CDR1 MNHEY and CDR2 SMNVEV are derived from the germline V gene (reference sequence).